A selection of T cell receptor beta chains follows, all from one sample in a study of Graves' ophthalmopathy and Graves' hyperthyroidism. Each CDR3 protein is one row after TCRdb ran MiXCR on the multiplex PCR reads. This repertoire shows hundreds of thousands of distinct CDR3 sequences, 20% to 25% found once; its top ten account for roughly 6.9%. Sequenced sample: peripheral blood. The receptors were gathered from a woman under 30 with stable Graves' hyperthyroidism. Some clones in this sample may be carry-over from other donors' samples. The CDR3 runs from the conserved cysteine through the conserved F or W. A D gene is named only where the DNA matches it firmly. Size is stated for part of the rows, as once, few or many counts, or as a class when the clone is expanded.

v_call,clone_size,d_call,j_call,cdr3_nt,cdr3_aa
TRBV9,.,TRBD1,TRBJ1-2,TGTGCCAGCAGCACCGCTGGACAGGGGGTCTATGGCTACACCTTC,CASSTAGQGVYGYTF
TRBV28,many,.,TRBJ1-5,TGTGCCAGCAGTTCCAAGTGGGGCGCCCATCAGCCCCAGCATTTT,CASSSKWGAHQPQHF
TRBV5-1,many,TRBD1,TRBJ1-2,TGCGCCAGCAGCTCAGGGGAGACAGGGAGGAACTATGGCTACACCTTC,CASSSGETGRNYGYTF
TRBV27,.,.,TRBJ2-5,TGTGCCAGCAGCGAGACGGGGGTCCCCCCCCAAGAGACCCAGTACTTC,CASSETGVPPQETQYF
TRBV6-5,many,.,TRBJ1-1,TGTGCCAGCAGTTACTCGAAGGGCAGGGAAGCTTTCTTT,CASSYSKGREAFF
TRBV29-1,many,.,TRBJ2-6,TGCAGCGTTGAACCCTCTGGGGCCAACGTCCTGACTTTC,CSVEPSGANVLTF
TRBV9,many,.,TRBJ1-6,TGTGCCAGCACCGGCTTGGCAGGGAAGGATTCACCCCTCCACTTT,CASTGLAGKDSPLHF
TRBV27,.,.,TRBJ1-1,TGTGCCAGCAGTTATCGGGGGGCTGTCACTGAAGCTTTCTTT,CASSYRGAVTEAFF
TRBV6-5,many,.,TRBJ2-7,TGTGCCAGCAGTTACTCAGCCCGGTCCTACGAGCAGTACTTC,CASSYSARSYEQYF
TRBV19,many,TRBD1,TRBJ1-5,TGTGCCACCTCCGACAGGGTAAATTGGCCCCAGCATTTT,CATSDRVNWPQHF
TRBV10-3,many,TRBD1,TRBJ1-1,TGTGCCATCAGTGAGGGGACAGGGGGGAGGTACACTGAAGCTTTCTTT,CAISEGTGGRYTEAFF
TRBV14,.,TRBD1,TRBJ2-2,TGTGCCAGCAGCCAGTCCGGGACAGGGGCCACCGGGGAGCTGTTTTTT,CASSQSGTGATGELFF
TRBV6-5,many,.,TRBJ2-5,TGTGCCAGCAGTTACGTTAGGTGGGAGACCCAGTACTTC,CASSYVRWETQYF
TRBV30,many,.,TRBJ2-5,TGTGCCTGGAGTGTAGAGGGGGAGACCCAGTACTTC,CAWSVEGETQYF
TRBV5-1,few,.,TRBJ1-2,TGCGCCAGCAGCATGGACACCGGCGGTAACTATGGCTACACCTTC,CASSMDTGGNYGYTF
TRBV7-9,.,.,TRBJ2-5,TGTGCCAGCCTCCGACAGACCCAAGAGACCCAGTACTTC,CASLRQTQETQYF
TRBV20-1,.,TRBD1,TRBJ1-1,TGCAGTGCTACTGGGACAGGTAGATCCCCTGAAGCTTTCTTT,CSATGTGRSPEAFF
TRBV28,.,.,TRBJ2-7,TGTGCCAGCAGTTCCCCTAGCGACGAGCAGTACTTC,CASSSPSDEQYF
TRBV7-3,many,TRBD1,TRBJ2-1,TGTGCCAGCAGCTTAGGACAGGGGGCTTTGAATGAGCAGTTCTTC,CASSLGQGALNEQFF
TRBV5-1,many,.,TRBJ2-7,TGCGCCAGCAGCCCGGGGGACAGCGTCGAGCAGTACTTC,CASSPGDSVEQYF
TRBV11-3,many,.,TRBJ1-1,TGTGCCAGCAGCAACGGACAGTCGAACACTGAAGCTTTCTTT,CASSNGQSNTEAFF
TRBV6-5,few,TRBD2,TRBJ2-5,TGTGCCAGCAGTTTTCGGGGAAGCGGGAGCCGGGAGACCCAGTACTTC,CASSFRGSGSRETQYF
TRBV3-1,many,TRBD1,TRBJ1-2,TGTGCCAGCAGCCGAGGGACAGGAGGGAACTATGGCTACACCTTC,CASSRGTGGNYGYTF
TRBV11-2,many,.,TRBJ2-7,TGTGCCAGCAGCTATCAAGCCATAGATTCCGAGCAGTACTTC,CASSYQAIDSEQYF
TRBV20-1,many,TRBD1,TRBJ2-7,TGCAGTGCTAGAGGGGGGCAGACAGGGTCCTACGAGCAGTACTTC,CSARGGQTGSYEQYF
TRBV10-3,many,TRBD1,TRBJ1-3,TGTGCCATCAGTGGCGGACAGGGCCGTAACACCATATATTTT,CAISGGQGRNTIYF
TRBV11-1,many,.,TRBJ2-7,TGTGCCAGCAGCTTATCTCCGACGAGATACGAGCAGTACTTC,CASSLSPTRYEQYF